This passage covers 10 T cell receptor beta chains from one sample sequenced in a study of blood T cell repertoires in COVID-19. Measured with immunoSEQ multiplex PCR; TCRdb has only the in-frame clones, and not every one. The sample contains around 200,000 clones, roughly 90% of which appear only once. Sequences were obtained from PBMCs or T cells enriched from blood (not recorded which). The receptor set was obtained from a woman aged 25 to 45 who had been exposed to COVID-19.

V and J are TRBV12-3 or TRBV12-4 and TRBJ1-2, with D hard to call. V dropped 6 bases and J dropped 6 bases, with 14 bases sitting between them. The CDR3 extends over 13 amino acids. The CDR3 sequence is CASSYFGEDGYTF. The CDR3, as DNA: TGTGCCAGCAGCTATTTCGGTGAGGATGGCTACACCTTC.

V is TRBV6-5 and J is TRBJ2-7; TRBD1 matches at 8 bases. Per germline, CDR1 MNHEY and CDR2 SVGAGI. This CDR3 region has 13 residues. Losses at the gene ends were 5 bases for V and 2 bases for J; bases not matched to a gene: 2. The CDR3: CASSMGQAYEQYF. DNA of the CDR3: TGTGCCAGCAGTATGGGACAGGCCTACGAGCAGTACTTC.

V and J are TRBV5-1 and TRBJ1-5; D gene unclear. V lost 0 bases and J lost 5, with 9 bases in between. This CDR3 spans 14 amino acids. In germline, CDR1 is SGHRS, CDR2 YFSETQ. The CDR3, as DNA: TGCGCCAGCAGCTTGGGGGGAGAGGATCAGCCCCAGCATTTT. It codes for CASSLGGEDQPQHF.

The chain is built from TRBV6-2 or TRBV6-3 and TRBJ2-7; weak D call: TRBD2 (5 bases). This CDR3 region has 15 residues. Germline V CDR1 and CDR2: MNHEY, SVGEGT. Trimming took 3 bases from V and 0 from J, leaving 12 bases between them. CDR3 amino acids: CASSYPGLISYEQYF. The CDR3 DNA follows: TGTGCCAGCAGTTATCCCGGACTGATCTCCTACGAGCAGTACTTC.

As for this clone: One junction end disagrees with the germline gene, perhaps due to a read error. The chain is built from TRBV2 and TRBJ1-2, with 7 nucleotides matching TRBD1. Per germline, CDR1 SNHLY and CDR2 FYNNEI. The CDR3 extends over 14 amino acids. The CDR3: CASSEEDRSYGYTF. The CDR3 bases are TGTGCCAGCAGCGAAGAGGACAGGAGCTATGGCTACACCTTC. Full variable domain (missing parts from reference TRBV2 and TRBJ1-2): EPEVTQTPSHQVTQMGQEVILRCVPISNHLYFYWYRQILGQKVEFLVSFYNNEISEKSEIFDDQFSVERPDGSNFTLKIRSTKLEDSAMYFCASSEEDRSYGYTFGSGTRLTVV.

The chain couples TRBV3-1 (or the pseudogene TRBV3-2) to TRBJ2-7, with D perhaps TRBD1 (6 bases). The CDR3 extends over 18 amino acids. V lost 6 bases to trimming and J lost 4 bases, with 28 bases between them. CDR1 LGHDT and CDR2 YNNKEL come from the germline V gene (reference sequence). The CDR3 nucleotides are TGTGCCAGCAGAACCACAGGGATCCCTCCCCATCCCCCATACGAGCAGTACTTC. This codes for CASRTTGIPPHPPYEQYF.

In its sample, this clone was seen once. This chain joins TRBV7-9 and TRBJ2-3, with TRBD1 matching over 9 bases. V lost 3 bases to trimming and J lost 6 bases; unmatched junction nucleotides: 10. Germline CDR1 SEHNR, CDR2 FQNEAQ (reference sequence). The length of the CDR3 is 16 residues. CDR3 bases: TGTGCCAGCAGCTTTCTGGACAGGGGCGTACGGGATACGCAGTATTTT. It translates to CASSFLDRGVRDTQYF. Filled out from reference TRBV7-9 and TRBJ2-3, the complete variable domain reads DTGVSQNPRHKITKRGQNVTFRCDPISEHNRLYWYRQTLGQGPEFLTYFQNEAQLEKSRLLSDRFSAERPKGSFSTLEIQRTEQGDSAMYLCASSFLDRGVRDTQYFGPGTRLTVL.

The V and J genes are TRBV27 and TRBJ1-1; the match to TRBD1 covers 8 bases. V was pared by 4 bases and J by 0 bases, with 10 bases of the junction left unmatched. The CDR3 is 17 residues long. Germline V gives CDR1 MNHEY, CDR2 SMNVEV (reference sequence). The CDR3 loop is CASSSGESRGLNTEAFF. The CDR3 nucleotides are TGTGCCAGCAGTTCCGGAGAGAGCAGGGGGCTGAACACTGAAGCTTTCTTT.

This clone came up a few times. Other DNA sequences from this sample encode an identical CDR3 as well. This CDR3 reads CASSLDRQGGEQYF. In DNA form, the CDR3 reads TGTGCCAGCAGCTTAGATCGGCAGGGTGGGGAGCAGTACTTC. The chain combines TRBV11-2 with TRBJ2-7; tentative D call: TRBD1 (5 bases). This CDR3 region has 14 residues. Germline CDR1 SGHAT, CDR2 FQNNGV. The germline V and J ends were trimmed by 0 bases and 7 bases, with 13 bases remaining between them.

This clone was counted many times. The chain has TRBV11-3 and TRBJ1-2; no reliable D call. V was pared by 5 bases and J by 3 bases, with 10 bases between. The CDR3 runs to 13 residues. Germline loops: CDR1 SGHNT, CDR2 YENEEA. The CDR3 loop is CASSPFEDYGYTF. In DNA, the CDR3 is TGTGCCAGCAGCCCCTTTGAGGACTATGGCTACACCTTC.